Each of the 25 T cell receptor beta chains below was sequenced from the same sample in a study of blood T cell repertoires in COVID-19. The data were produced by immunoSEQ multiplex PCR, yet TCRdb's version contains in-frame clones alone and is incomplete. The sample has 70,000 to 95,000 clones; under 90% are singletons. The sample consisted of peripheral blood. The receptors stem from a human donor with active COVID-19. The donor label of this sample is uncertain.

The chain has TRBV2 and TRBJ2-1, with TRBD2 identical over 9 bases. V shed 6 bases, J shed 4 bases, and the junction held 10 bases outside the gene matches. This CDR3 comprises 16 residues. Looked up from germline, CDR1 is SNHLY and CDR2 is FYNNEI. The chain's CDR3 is CASSLGASGAYNEQFF. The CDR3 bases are TGTGCCAGCAGCCTCGGGGCTAGCGGGGCTTACAATGAGCAGTTCTTC.

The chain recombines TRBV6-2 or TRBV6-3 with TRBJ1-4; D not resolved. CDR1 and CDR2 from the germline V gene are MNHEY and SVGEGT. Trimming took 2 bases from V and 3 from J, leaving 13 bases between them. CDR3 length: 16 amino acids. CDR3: CASSYLLSLANEKLFF. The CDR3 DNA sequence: TGTGCCAGCAGTTACCTACTTTCGTTGGCTAATGAAAAACTGTTTTTT.

The CDR3 protein is CASSHHRGTNYGYTF. For the CDR3, the DNA is TGTGCCAGCAGCCACCACAGGGGCACTAACTATGGCTACACCTTC. V usage is TRBV3-1 (or the pseudogene TRBV3-2) and J usage is TRBJ1-2; 7 bases match TRBD1. The CDR3 length is 15 residues. V was pared by 3 bases and J by 0 bases, with 4 bases of the junction left unmatched. Per the germline V gene, CDR1 is LGHDT and CDR2 is YNNKEL (reference sequence).

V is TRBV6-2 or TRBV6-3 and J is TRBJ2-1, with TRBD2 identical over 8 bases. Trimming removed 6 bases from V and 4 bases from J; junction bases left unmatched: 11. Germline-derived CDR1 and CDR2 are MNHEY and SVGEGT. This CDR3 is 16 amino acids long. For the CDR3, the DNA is TGTGCCAGCAGCCCCTTCGGGGGGGTTGCATACAATGAGCAGTTCTTC. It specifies CASSPFGGVAYNEQFF.

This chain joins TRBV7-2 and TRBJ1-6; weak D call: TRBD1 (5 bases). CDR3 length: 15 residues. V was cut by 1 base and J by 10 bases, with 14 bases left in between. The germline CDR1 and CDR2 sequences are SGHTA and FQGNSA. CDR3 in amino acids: CASSLGGGTKSPLHF. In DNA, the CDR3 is TGTGCCAGCAGCTTAGGGGGGGGAACTAAATCACCCCTCCACTTT.

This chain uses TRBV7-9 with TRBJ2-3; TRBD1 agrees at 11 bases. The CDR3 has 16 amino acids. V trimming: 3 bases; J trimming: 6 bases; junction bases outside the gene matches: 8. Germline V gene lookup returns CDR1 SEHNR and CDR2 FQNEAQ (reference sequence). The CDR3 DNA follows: TGTGCCAGCAGCTTGGGTGGACAGGGGGCATTTGATACGCAGTATTTT. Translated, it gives CASSLGGQGAFDTQYF.

The CDR3 DNA is TGTGCCAGCAGTTCACGACAGGGTATAGCTTTCTTT. Translated: CASSSRQGIAFF. The chain carries TRBV28 and TRBJ1-1; 7 bases are a match to TRBD1. The J segment lost 10 bases and the V segment lost 4 bases, leaving 6 bases of the junction unmatched. The CDR3 has 12 amino acids. Germline V gives CDR1 MDHEN, CDR2 SYDVKM.

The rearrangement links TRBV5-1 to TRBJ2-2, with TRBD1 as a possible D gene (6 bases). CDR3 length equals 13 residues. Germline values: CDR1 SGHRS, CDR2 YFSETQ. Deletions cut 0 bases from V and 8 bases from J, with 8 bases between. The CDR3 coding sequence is TGCGCCAGCAGCTTGGAGGGGACAGGGGAGCTGTTTTTT. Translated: CASSLEGTGELFF. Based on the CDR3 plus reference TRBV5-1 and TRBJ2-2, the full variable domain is KAGVTQTPRYLIKTRGQQVTLSCSPISGHRSVSWYQQTPGQGLQFLFEYFSETQRNKGNFPGRFSGRQFSNSRSEMNVSTLELGDSALYLCASSLEGTGELFFGEGSRLTVL.

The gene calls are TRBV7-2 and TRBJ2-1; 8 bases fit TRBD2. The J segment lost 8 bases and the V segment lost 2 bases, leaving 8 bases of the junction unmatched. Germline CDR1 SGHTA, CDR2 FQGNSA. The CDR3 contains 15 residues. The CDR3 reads CASSLIGGAADEQFF. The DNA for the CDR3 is TGTGCCAGCAGCTTAATCGGGGGGGCCGCGGATGAGCAGTTCTTC.

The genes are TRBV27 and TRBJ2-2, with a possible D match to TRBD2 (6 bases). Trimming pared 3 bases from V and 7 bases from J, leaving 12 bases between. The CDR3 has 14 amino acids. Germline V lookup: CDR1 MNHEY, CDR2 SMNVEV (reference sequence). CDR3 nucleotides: TGTGCCAGCAGTTTCCTAGCGTCTGTCGGGGAGCTGTTTTTT. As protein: CASSFLASVGELFF.

In DNA, the CDR3 is TGTGCCAGCAGCCCATACCCGATCGACAGTGAAAAACTGTTTTTT. Encoded protein: CASSPYPIDSEKLFF. The V gene is TRBV6-2 or TRBV6-3, the J gene TRBJ1-4; TRBD1 is a possible D gene (5 bases). The germline V and J ends were trimmed by 6 bases and 7 bases, with 18 bases remaining between them. The CDR3 spans 15 residues. CDR1 and CDR2 from the germline V gene are MNHEY and SVGEGT.

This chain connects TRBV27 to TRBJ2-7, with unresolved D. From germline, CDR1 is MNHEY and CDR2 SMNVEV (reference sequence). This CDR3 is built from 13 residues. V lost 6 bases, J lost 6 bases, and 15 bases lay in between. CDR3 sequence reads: CASRPFSISEQYF. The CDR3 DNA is TGTGCCAGCAGACCCTTCTCCATCAGCGAGCAGTACTTC.

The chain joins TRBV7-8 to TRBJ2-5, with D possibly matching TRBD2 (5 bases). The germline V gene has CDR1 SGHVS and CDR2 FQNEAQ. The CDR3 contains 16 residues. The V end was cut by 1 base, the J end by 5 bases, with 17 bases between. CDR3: CASSLEGHGVAETQYF. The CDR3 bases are TGTGCCAGCAGCTTAGAAGGGCACGGGGTCGCGGAGACCCAGTACTTC.

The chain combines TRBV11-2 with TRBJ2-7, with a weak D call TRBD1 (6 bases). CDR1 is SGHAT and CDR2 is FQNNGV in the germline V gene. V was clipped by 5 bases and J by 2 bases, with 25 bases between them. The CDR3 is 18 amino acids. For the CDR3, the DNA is TGTGCCAGCAGCGTCACCCCGGCGGGTGAGGGACAACCCTACGAGCAGTACTTC. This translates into CASSVTPAGEGQPYEQYF. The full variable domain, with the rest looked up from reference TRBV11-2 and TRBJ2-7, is EAGVAQSPRYKIIEKRQSVAFWCNPISGHATLYWYQQILGQGPKLLIQFQNNGVVDDSQLPKDRFSAERLKGVDSTLKIQPAKLEDSAVYLCASSVTPAGEGQPYEQYFGPGTRLTVT.

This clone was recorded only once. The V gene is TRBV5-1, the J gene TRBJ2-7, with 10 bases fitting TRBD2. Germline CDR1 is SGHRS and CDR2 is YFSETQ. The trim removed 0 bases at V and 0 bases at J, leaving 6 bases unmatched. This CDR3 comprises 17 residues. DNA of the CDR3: TGCGCCAGCAGCTTGGCCACTAGCGGGGAGAGCTCCTACGAGCAGTACTTC. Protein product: CASSLATSGESSYEQYF.

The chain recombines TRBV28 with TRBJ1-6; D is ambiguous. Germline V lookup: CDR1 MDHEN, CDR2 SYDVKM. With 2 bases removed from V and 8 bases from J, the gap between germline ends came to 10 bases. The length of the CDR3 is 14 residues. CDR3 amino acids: CASSLTREYSPLHF. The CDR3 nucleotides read TGTGCCAGCAGTTTAACCCGGGAATATTCACCCCTCCACTTT.

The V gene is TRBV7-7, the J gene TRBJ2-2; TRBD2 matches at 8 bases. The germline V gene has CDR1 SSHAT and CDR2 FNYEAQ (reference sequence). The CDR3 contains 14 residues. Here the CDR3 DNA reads TGTGCTGTCCGGGAGGGGATTAACACCGGGGAGCTGTTTTTT. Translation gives CAVREGINTGELFF. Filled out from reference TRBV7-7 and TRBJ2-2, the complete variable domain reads GAGVSQSPRYKVTKRGQDVTLRCDPISSHATLYWYQQALGQGPEFLTYFNYEAQPDKSGLPSDRFSAERPEGSISTLTIQRTEQRDSAMYRCAVREGINTGELFFGEGSRLTVL.

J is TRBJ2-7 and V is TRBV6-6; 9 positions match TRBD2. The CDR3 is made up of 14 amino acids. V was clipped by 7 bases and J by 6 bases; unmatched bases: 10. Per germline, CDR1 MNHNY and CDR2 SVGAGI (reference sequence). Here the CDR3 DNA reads TGTGCCAGCATCGCGCTAGCGGGGCTGGGCGAGCAGTACTTC. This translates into CASIALAGLGEQYF.

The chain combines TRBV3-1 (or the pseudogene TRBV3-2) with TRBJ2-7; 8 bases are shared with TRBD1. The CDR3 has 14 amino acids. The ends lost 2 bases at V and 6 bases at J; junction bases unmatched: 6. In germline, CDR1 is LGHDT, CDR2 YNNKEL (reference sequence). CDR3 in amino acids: CASSQRTGIFEQYF. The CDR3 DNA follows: TGTGCCAGCAGCCAAAGGACAGGGATTTTCGAGCAGTACTTC.

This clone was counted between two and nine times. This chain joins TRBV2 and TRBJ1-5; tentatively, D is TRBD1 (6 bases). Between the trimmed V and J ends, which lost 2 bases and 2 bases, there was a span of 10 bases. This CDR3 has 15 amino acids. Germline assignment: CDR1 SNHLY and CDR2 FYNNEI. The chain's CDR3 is CASSESGVGNQPQHF. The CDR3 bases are TGTGCCAGCAGTGAATCAGGGGTCGGCAATCAGCCCCAGCATTTT.

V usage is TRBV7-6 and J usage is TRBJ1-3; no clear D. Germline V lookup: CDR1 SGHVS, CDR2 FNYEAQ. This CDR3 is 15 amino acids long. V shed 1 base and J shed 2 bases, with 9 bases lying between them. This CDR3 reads CASSLGGGAGNTIYF. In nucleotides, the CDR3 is TGTGCCAGCAGCTTAGGTGGCGGGGCTGGAAACACCATATATTTT. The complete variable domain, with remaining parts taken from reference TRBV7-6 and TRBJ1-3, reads GAGVSQSPRYKVTKRGQDVALRCDPISGHVSLYWYRQALGQGPEFLTYFNYEAQQDKSGLPNDRFSAERPEGSISTLTIQRTEQRDSAMYRCASSLGGGAGNTIYFGEGSWLTVV.

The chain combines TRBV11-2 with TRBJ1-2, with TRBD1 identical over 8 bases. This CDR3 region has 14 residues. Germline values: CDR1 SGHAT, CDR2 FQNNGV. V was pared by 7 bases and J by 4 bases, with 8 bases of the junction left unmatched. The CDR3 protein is CASTTTTGGYGYTF. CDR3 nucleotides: TGTGCCAGCACCACCACTACAGGGGGCTATGGCTACACCTTC. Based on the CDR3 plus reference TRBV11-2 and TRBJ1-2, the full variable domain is EAGVAQSPRYKIIEKRQSVAFWCNPISGHATLYWYQQILGQGPKLLIQFQNNGVVDDSQLPKDRFSAERLKGVDSTLKIQPAKLEDSAVYLCASTTTTGGYGYTFGSGTRLTVV.

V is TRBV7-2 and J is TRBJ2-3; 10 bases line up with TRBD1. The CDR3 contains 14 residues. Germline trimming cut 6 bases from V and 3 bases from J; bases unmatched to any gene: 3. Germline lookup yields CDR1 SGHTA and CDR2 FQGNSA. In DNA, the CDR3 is TGTGCCAGCAGAGACAGGGGGCCGACAGATACGCAGTATTTT. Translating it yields CASRDRGPTDTQYF.

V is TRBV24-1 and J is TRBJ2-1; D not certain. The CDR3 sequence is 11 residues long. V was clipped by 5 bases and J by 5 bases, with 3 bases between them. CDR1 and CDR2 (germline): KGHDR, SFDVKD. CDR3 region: CATSVNNEQFF. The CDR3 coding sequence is TGTGCCACCAGTGTTAACAATGAGCAGTTCTTC.

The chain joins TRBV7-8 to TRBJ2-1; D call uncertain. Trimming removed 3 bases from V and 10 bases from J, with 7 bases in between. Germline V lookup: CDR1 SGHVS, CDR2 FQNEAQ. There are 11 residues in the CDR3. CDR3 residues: CASSFVQEQFF. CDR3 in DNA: TGTGCCAGCAGCTTTGTCCAGGAGCAGTTCTTC.